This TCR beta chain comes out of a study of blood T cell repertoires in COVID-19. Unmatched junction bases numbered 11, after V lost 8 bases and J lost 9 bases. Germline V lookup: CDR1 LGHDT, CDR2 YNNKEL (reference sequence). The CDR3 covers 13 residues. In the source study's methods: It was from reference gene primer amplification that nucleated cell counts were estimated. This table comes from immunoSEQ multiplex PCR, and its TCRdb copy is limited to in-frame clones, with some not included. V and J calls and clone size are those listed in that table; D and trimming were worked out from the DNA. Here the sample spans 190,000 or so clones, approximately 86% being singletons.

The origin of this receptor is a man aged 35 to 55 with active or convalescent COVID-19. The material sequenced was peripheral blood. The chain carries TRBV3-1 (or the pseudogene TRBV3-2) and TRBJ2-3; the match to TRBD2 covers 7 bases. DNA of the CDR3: TGTGCCAGCGAGCCAGCGGGAACCCCAACGCAGTATTTT. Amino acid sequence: CASEPAGTPTQYF.